The 25 T cell receptor beta chains below were found in one sample sequenced in a study of T cells in Graves' hyperthyroidism and ophthalmopathy. What was amplified from RNA transcripts were TCR beta CDR3 regions. The HTBI primer set was used in a first-round RT-PCR of the TCR CDR3. TCRdb re-analysed the multiplex PCR reads in MiXCR, keeping a single row per CDR3 protein. This sample has about 640,000 distinct CDR3 sequences, with about 45% found just once. The sequenced material came from peripheral blood or thyroid tissue (not recorded which). Source of these receptors: an adult man with Graves' disease, either hyperthyroidism or ophthalmopathy (not recorded which).

This clonotype was seen only once. The chain combines TRBV10-3 with TRBJ1-5, with 9 bases matching TRBD1. The CDR3 covers 17 residues. Germline V lookup: CDR1 ENHRY, CDR2 SYGVKD. V lost 6 bases to trimming and J lost 14 bases; unmatched junction nucleotides: 23. The CDR3 loop reads CAISGPPGQGDSGDEHF. CDR3 DNA sequence: TGTGCCATCAGCGGTCCGCCGGGACAGGGTGATTCTGGCGACGAGCATTTT.

The chain combines TRBV11-2 with TRBJ2-2, with D tentatively TRBD1 (6 bases). V was pared by 0 bases and J by 13 bases, with 9 bases between. The V gene's germline CDR1 is SGHAT and CDR2 FQNNGV. The CDR3 consists of 12 residues. This CDR3 reads CASSLDVRGLFF. DNA of the CDR3: TGTGCCAGCAGCTTAGATGTCAGGGGGCTGTTTTTT.

This clonotype was seen more than once but under ten times. V and J are TRBV7-2 and TRBJ2-2; 8 nucleotides match TRBD2. V shed 1 base and J 4 bases; nucleotides not matched to a gene: 2. This CDR3 has 15 residues. Looked up from germline, CDR1 is SGHTA and CDR2 is FQGNSA. The CDR3 bases are TGTGCCAGCAGCTTAGGGACTAGCTCCACCGGGGAGCTGTTTTTT. It translates to CASSLGTSSTGELFF.

The chain recombines TRBV10-2 with TRBJ1-5; TRBD1 aligns across 8 bases. There are 12 residues in the CDR3. The V gene end was trimmed by 9 bases and the J gene end by 10 bases; junction bases not matched to a gene: 8. Germline assignment: CDR1 WSHSY and CDR2 SAAADI. The CDR3 loop reads CASSQGADPQHF. The CDR3 DNA follows: TGCGCCAGTAGCCAGGGGGCGGATCCCCAGCATTTT.

This rearrangement joins TRBV7-9 to TRBJ2-5; 9 positions match TRBD1. The DNA end favors TRBJ2-7, so the J call may be wrong. Germline V gives CDR1 SEHNR, CDR2 FQNEAQ (reference sequence). This CDR3 contains 15 residues. CDR3 sequence: CASSSRDREHDEQYF. The CDR3 DNA reads as TGTGCCAGCAGCTCCCGGGACAGGGAGCACGACGAGCAGTACTTC.

This clonotype was seen a single time. The chain carries TRBV4-2 and TRBJ2-7, with D possibly called TRBD1 or TRBD2 (5 bases each). The CDR3 has 14 amino acids. Per germline, CDR1 LGHNA and CDR2 YNFKEQ. V gave up 4 bases and J gave up 3 bases, with 13 bases separating them. CDR3 nucleotides: TGTGCCAGCAGCCCGGGGCCAGGGATCTACGAGCAGTACTTC. Translated: CASSPGPGIYEQYF.

V is TRBV18 and J is TRBJ1-4; D is uncertain. The ends were cut back, 4 bases at V and 8 bases at J, with 17 bases in the middle. Germline V CDR1 and CDR2: KGHSH, LQKENI. This CDR3 spans 15 amino acids. The CDR3 loop reads CASSLRTGNREKLFF. CDR3 bases: TGTGCCAGCTCACTACGGACGGGGAATCGGGAAAAACTGTTTTTT.

The chain carries TRBV6-1 and TRBJ1-1; D is possibly TRBD1 (6 bases). V lost 4 bases and J lost 1, with 13 bases in between. The germline V gene has CDR1 MNHNS and CDR2 SASEGT. The CDR3 runs to 15 residues. The DNA for the CDR3 is TGTGCCAGCAGTGGACGAGACAGGCGGAACACTGAAGCTTTCTTT. Residues: CASSGRDRRNTEAFF.

Only one count was recorded for this clonotype. This may stem from a read error, because a much larger clone lies one nucleotide away. The gene calls are TRBV7-2 and TRBJ1-6, with D unclear. The V gene's germline CDR1 is SGHTA and CDR2 FQGNSA. Trimming cost V 6 bases and J 5 bases, with 11 bases left between them. This CDR3 contains 14 residues. CDR3 loop: CASRLRFNNSPLHF. The CDR3 nucleotides are TGTGCCAGCAGACTGAGGTTCAATAATTCACCCCTCCACTTT.

This clonotype was seen a few times. The chain uses TRBV29-1 and TRBJ1-6, with 8 bases that match TRBD1. Trimming removed 8 bases from V and 13 bases from J; junction bases left unmatched: 10. The CDR3 has 12 residues. Germline V CDR1 and CDR2: SQVTM, ANQGSEA. The CDR3 coding sequence is TGCAGCTTTGGCGGCAGGGGGCTGCCCCTCCACTTT. It encodes CSFGGRGLPLHF. Using reference TRBV29-1 and TRBJ1-6 for the parts outside the CDR3, the full variable domain is SAVISQKPSRDICQRGTSLTIQCQVDSQVTMMFWYRQQPGQSLTLIATANQGSEATYESGFVIDKFPISRPNLTFSTLTVSNMSPEDSSIYLCSFGGRGLPLHFGNGTRLTVT.

This chain links TRBV6-5 with TRBJ1-6, with 7 bases that match TRBD1. Germline V gives CDR1 MNHEY, CDR2 SVGAGI. Losses at the gene ends were 5 bases for V and 10 bases for J; bases not matched to a gene: 8. The CDR3 sequence is 14 residues long. CDR3 DNA: TGTGCCAGCAGTGAGACAGGGAGAATCTCACCCCTCCACTTT. It is translated as CASSETGRISPLHF.

The CDR3 coding sequence is TGTGCCAGCAGCCAAGGACAGGGCGTTTATGGCTACACCTTC. It yields the protein CASSQGQGVYGYTF. This chain uses TRBV7-3 with TRBJ1-2; the match to TRBD1 covers 8 bases. The CDR3 runs to 14 residues. Germline trimming cut 5 bases from V and 5 bases from J; bases unmatched to any gene: 7. The germline CDR1 and CDR2 sequences are SGHTA and FQGTGA.

This clonotype was counted at least ten times. The rearrangement uses TRBV7-8 and TRBJ1-4; D call uncertain. The CDR3 is made up of 16 amino acids. The V end lost 4 bases, the J end lost 0 bases, and 12 bases lay between the germline ends. CDR1 is SGHVS, CDR2 FQNEAQ, per germline. CDR3 amino acids: CASSSPRSATNEKLFF. The CDR3 coding sequence is TGTGCCAGCAGCTCACCCAGGAGTGCAACTAATGAAAAACTGTTTTTT.

The chain joins TRBV9 to TRBJ2-7; maybe TRBD1 (5 bases). The CDR3 is made up of 14 amino acids. The germline gives CDR1 SGDLS, CDR2 YYNGEE. The V gene lost 0 bases and the J gene lost 3 bases, with 10 bases spanning the gap. CDR3 protein: CASSVAGNGYEQYF. In DNA, the CDR3 is TGTGCCAGCAGCGTAGCAGGGAATGGCTACGAGCAGTACTTC.

The CDR3 loop reads CASSYYAGMIEKLFF. For the CDR3, the DNA is TGTGCCAGCAGTTACTATGCGGGGATGATTGAAAAACTGTTTTTT. The chain employs TRBV7-9 and TRBJ1-4, with unresolved D. V dropped 6 bases and J dropped 7 bases, with 18 bases sitting between them. Germline V CDR1 and CDR2: SEHNR, FQNEAQ (reference sequence). The CDR3 covers 15 residues.

V gene TRBV29-1 combines with J gene TRBJ1-3, with TRBD1 as a possible D gene (5 bases). V lost 7 bases and J lost 0, with 13 bases in between. Germline assignment: CDR1 SQVTM and CDR2 ANQGSEA. The CDR3 consists of 14 residues. For the CDR3, the DNA is TGCAGCGCCGGGGCACGGCGCTCTGGAAACACCATATATTTT. Its protein is CSAGARRSGNTIYF.

This clonotype turned up a few times. A junction end diverges from the germline sequence, so it may reflect a read error. The J gene is TRBJ2-7, the V gene TRBV10-3; D is undetermined. The CDR3 length is 15 residues. Germline CDR1 is ENHRY and CDR2 is SYGVKD. CDR3 in DNA: TGTGCCAGCAGTGAGAGTAAGGGCGGCTACTACGAGCAGTACTTC. Its translation is CASSESKGGYYEQYF.

This clonotype appeared a few times. The V and J genes are TRBV3-1 and TRBJ2-7; D ambiguous. The CDR3 sequence is 14 residues long. Germline V gene lookup returns CDR1 LGHDT and CDR2 YNNKEL (reference sequence). Trimming left V 1 base short and J 3 bases short, with 10 bases between. The CDR3, as DNA: TGTGCCAGCAGCCAAGGCGTGGGTGGCTACGAGCAGTACTTC. It encodes CASSQGVGGYEQYF.

The chain joins TRBV20-1 to TRBJ1-6, with D unclear. Trimming left V 6 bases short and J 7 bases short, with 16 bases between. The CDR3 extends over 14 amino acids. Germline CDR1 is DFQATT and CDR2 is SNEGSKA (reference sequence). CDR3 in DNA: TGCAGTGCCAGCGGTCGGCACGGCAATTCACCCCTCCACTTT. It translates to CSASGRHGNSPLHF.

This clonotype appeared many times. This chain links TRBV7-2 with TRBJ1-6; no clear D. This CDR3 has 14 amino acids. Trimming shortened V by 3 bases and J by 6 bases, and 9 bases separated the two germline ends. The germline CDR1 and CDR2 sequences are SGHTA and FQGNSA. The CDR3 nucleotides read TGTGCCAGCAGCTTCGGACGGGGTAATTCACCCCTCCACTTT. It yields the protein CASSFGRGNSPLHF.

Details on this clonotype: This CDR3 fails to terminate in the conserved phenylalanine or tryptophan, so it likely reflects a read error. The chain carries TRBV19 and TRBJ1-5, with D possibly being TRBD1 (6 bases). The length of the CDR3 is 16 residues. Germline V lookup: CDR1 LNHDA, CDR2 SQIVND (reference sequence). V lost 3 bases, J lost 3 bases, and 15 bases lay in between. As DNA, the CDR3 is TGTGCCAGTAGTATTTTAGGGGGGGTATACAATCAGCCCCAGCATCTT. This gives the protein CASSILGGVYNQPQHL.

A note on this clonotype: Its ends do not fully match the called genes, so a read error is possible. The chain combines TRBV7-3 with TRBJ2-6, with 7 bases that match TRBD2. This CDR3 region has 13 residues. Germline V gene data show CDR1 as SGHTA and CDR2 as FQGTGA. DNA of the CDR3: TGTGCCAGCAGCTCTAAAGGGGAGGGCACTGAAGCTTTC. Encoded protein: CASSSKGEGTEAF.

The rearrangement links TRBV7-8 to TRBJ1-2; 7 bases align to TRBD1. There are 15 residues in the CDR3. With V trimmed by 5 bases and J by 3 bases, 9 bases remained unmatched. Germline values: CDR1 SGHVS, CDR2 FQNEAQ. Here the CDR3 DNA reads TGTGCCAGCAGCCAAGTGGTAGACAGGGACTATGGCTACACCTTC. Amino acid sequence: CASSQVVDRDYGYTF.

About this clonotype: A read error may explain this, as a much larger clone is one base away. The rearrangement uses TRBV5-1 and TRBJ1-2; D might be TRBD1 (6 bases). V lost 4 bases and J lost 4, with 14 bases in between. The germline CDR1 and CDR2 sequences are SGHRS and YFSETQ. The CDR3 extends over 14 amino acids. The DNA of the CDR3 is TGCGCCAGCAGCGAACAGGGACCCCTCTATGGCTACACCTTC. Encoded protein: CASSEQGPLYGYTF.

This sequence joins TRBV20-1 and TRBJ2-2; no definite D call. The CDR3 spans 11 residues. Per the germline V gene, CDR1 is DFQATT and CDR2 is SNEGSKA (reference sequence). V lost 4 bases and J lost 8, with 8 bases in between. As DNA, the CDR3 is TGCAGTGCTATCGGCGCTGGGGAGCTGTTTTTT. It encodes CSAIGAGELFF.